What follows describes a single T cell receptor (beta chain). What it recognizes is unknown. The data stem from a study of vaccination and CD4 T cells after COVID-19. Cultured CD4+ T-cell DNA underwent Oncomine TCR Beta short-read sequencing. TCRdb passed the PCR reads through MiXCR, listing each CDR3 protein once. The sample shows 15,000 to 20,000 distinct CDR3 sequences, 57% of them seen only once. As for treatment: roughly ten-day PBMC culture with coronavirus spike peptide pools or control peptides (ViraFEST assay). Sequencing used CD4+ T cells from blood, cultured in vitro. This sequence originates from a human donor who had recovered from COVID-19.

In nucleotides, the CDR3 is TGTGCCAGCAGCTTGGCGGGGAGCGGCACTGAAGCTTTCTTT. Amino acids: CASSLAGSGTEAFF. This sequence joins TRBV11-2 and TRBJ1-1; D is undetermined. The CDR3 spans 14 residues. In germline, CDR1 is SGHAT, CDR2 FQNNGV. Trimming took off 3 bases at V and 4 bases at J, with 12 bases between the two ends.